This passage covers 15 T cell receptor beta chains from one sample sequenced in a study of T cells after yellow fever vaccination. TCRdb re-derived calls from the 5' RACE reads in MiXCR, one entry per CDR3 protein. The data contain some 560,000 distinct CDR3 sequences, roughly 21% of them seen just once; the ten biggest clones take up 14%. This sample comprised PBMCs, obtained 15 days after the yellow fever booster vaccination. Every receptor here comes from a man younger than 40 who received the YFV17D yellow fever vaccine.

This chain joins TRBV12-3 or TRBV12-4 and TRBJ2-2; D is unresolved. V was clipped by 3 bases and J by 0 bases, with 8 bases between them. The length of the CDR3 is 15 residues. The CDR3 nucleotides read TGTGCCAGCAGTTTGGCGCTGACGAACACCGGGGAGCTGTTTTTT. Its protein product is CASSLALTNTGELFF.

This clonotype was observed a few times. The CDR3 spells CASSYTANTGELFF. CDR3 DNA: TGTGCCAGCAGCTACACTGCTAACACCGGGGAGCTGTTTTTT. This chain links TRBV12-3 or TRBV12-4 with TRBJ2-2; D is undetermined. V was trimmed by 6 bases and J by 2 bases, leaving 10 bases between them. The CDR3 contains 14 residues.

V is TRBV3-1 and J is TRBJ2-7, with 7 positions matching TRBD2. The CDR3 runs 16 residues. J lost 0 bases, V lost 4 bases, and 9 bases had no gene match. Germline CDR1 and CDR2: LGHDT and YNNKEL (reference sequence). For the CDR3, the DNA is TGTGCCAGCAGCCGGGGGGGAGCGTCCGGCTCCTACGAGCAGTACTTC. The encoded protein is CASSRGGASGSYEQYF.

V usage is TRBV7-8 and J usage is TRBJ2-5, with D unclear. The CDR3 contains 15 residues. The V gene's germline CDR1 is SGHVS and CDR2 FQNEAQ. V was trimmed by 3 bases and J by 3 bases, leaving 14 bases between them. CDR3 sequence (DNA): TGTGCCAGCAGCTTGATATTCATTTCCAAAGAGACCCAGTACTTC. Translated: CASSLIFISKETQYF.

This clonotype showed up just a few times. V gene TRBV20-1 combines with J gene TRBJ2-1, with D hard to call. Per germline, CDR1 DFQATT and CDR2 SNEGSKA (reference sequence). The CDR3 loop spans 11 amino acids. The V end lost 5 bases, the J end lost 4 bases, and 6 bases lay between the germline ends. CDR3 amino acids: CSAFQYNEQFF. CDR3 in DNA: TGCAGTGCTTTTCAGTACAATGAGCAGTTCTTC.

This clonotype appeared a few times. V and J are TRBV7-9 and TRBJ2-7, with 8 bases lining up with TRBD1. V dropped 2 bases and J dropped 2; count of bases not matched to a gene: 5. Germline assignment: CDR1 SEHNR and CDR2 FQNEAQ (reference sequence). CDR3 length: 15 amino acids. CDR3 DNA: TGTGCCAGCAGCTTAATGGGGGACAGGACCTACGAGCAGTACTTC. Translation gives CASSLMGDRTYEQYF.

In this sample, this clonotype turned up a few times. The rearrangement links TRBV10-2 to TRBJ1-5; TRBD1 aligns across 9 bases. Germline V gives CDR1 WSHSY, CDR2 SAAADI. This CDR3 is 14 amino acids long. V dropped 4 bases and J dropped 5; count of bases not matched to a gene: 3. The CDR3 region is CASSVGQGYQPQHF. The CDR3 coding sequence is TGCGCCAGCAGTGTGGGACAGGGCTATCAGCCCCAGCATTTT.

This clonotype was observed a few times. The V gene is TRBV7-8, the J gene TRBJ1-1; no clear D gene. V was trimmed by 3 bases and J by 0 bases, leaving 8 bases between them. CDR3 length: 14 residues. Germline CDR1 and CDR2: SGHVS and FQNEAQ. The CDR3 coding sequence is TGTGCCAGCAGCTTGGACTTCATGAACACTGAAGCTTTCTTT. Translated, it gives CASSLDFMNTEAFF.

At least ten counts were recorded for this clonotype. The V gene is TRBV6-5, the J gene TRBJ2-7; TRBD2 agrees at 9 bases. The CDR3 loop spans 15 amino acids. Germline values: CDR1 MNHEY, CDR2 SVGAGI. Losses at the gene ends were 2 bases for V and 4 bases for J; bases not matched to a gene: 6. CDR3 sequence: CASSYSGGRGYEQYF. The DNA of the CDR3 is TGTGCCAGCAGTTACAGTGGCGGGAGGGGATACGAGCAGTACTTC.

The CDR3 reads CASSGRTGNTEAFF. CDR3 nucleotides: TGCGCCAGCAGCGGAAGGACAGGGAACACTGAAGCTTTCTTT. The gene calls are TRBV5-1 and TRBJ1-1, with 7 bases that match TRBD1. The CDR3 length is 14 residues. Germline V gene data show CDR1 as SGHRS and CDR2 as YFSETQ. V lost 4 bases, J lost 1 base, and 4 bases stayed unmatched.

At least ten counts were recorded for this clonotype. This rearrangement joins TRBV7-2 to TRBJ1-2; D is perhaps TRBD1 (5 bases). V was clipped by 5 bases and J by 2 bases, with 15 bases between them. The CDR3 length is 15 residues. The germline CDR1 and CDR2 sequences are SGHTA and FQGNSA. The CDR3 is CASSPPQGRNYGYTF. CDR3 coding DNA: TGTGCCAGCAGCCCTCCCCAGGGTCGGAACTATGGCTACACCTTC.

About this clonotype: This may be a read error: a much more frequent sequence differs by one nucleotide. CDR3 sequence reads: CASRLVAGELFF. In DNA form, the CDR3 reads TGTGCCAGCAGGTTAGTTGCCGGGGAGCTGTTTTTT. The chain combines TRBV7-2 with TRBJ2-2; no clear D gene. The CDR3 contains 12 residues. Germline V gene sequence: CDR1 SGHTA, CDR2 FQGNSA.

This clonotype occurred a few times. This sequence joins TRBV28 and TRBJ2-6; 7 bases line up with TRBD1. Germline CDR1 MDHEN, CDR2 SYDVKM. The V and J ends lost 6 bases and 0 bases, in that order; junction bases with no gene match: 8. CDR3 length: 17 residues. In DNA form, the CDR3 reads TGTGCCAGCAGATTAGACAGGGCGACCTCTGGGGCCAACGTCCTGACTTTC. Its protein product is CASRLDRATSGANVLTF.

This clonotype was observed a few times. The CDR3 sequence: CASSDITRELTMRQFF. The CDR3 region has the DNA TGTGCCAGCAGCGACATAACCAGGGAATTAACAATGAGGCAGTTCTTC. The chain recombines TRBV12-3 or TRBV12-4 with TRBJ2-1, with TRBD1 as a possible D gene (5 bases). The CDR3 contains 16 residues. V was trimmed by 6 bases and J by 12 bases, leaving 27 bases between them.

A remark on this clonotype: Germline and junction disagree at one end, which may indicate a read error. The rearrangement joins TRBV9 to TRBJ2-7, with D unresolved. Germline V gives CDR1 SGDLS, CDR2 YYNGEE. This CDR3 contains 11 residues. The DNA for the CDR3 is TGTGCCAGCAGCGCGAACCTGGTTTCACGCTTC. Protein: CASSANLVSRF.